The table lists the clone carrying this T cell receptor beta chain with many counts. Its antigen remains unidentified. There are 12 residues in the CDR3. CDR1 KGHSH and CDR2 LQKENI come from the germline V gene. The V end lost 8 bases, the J end lost 5 bases, and 11 bases lay between the germline ends. These data originate in a study of blood T cells in healthy people across ages. Overall study: With template switching, about one barcoded beta molecule was captured per two T cells.

Then a second PCR, running roughly 7 to 11 cycles, was carried out with a sample-barcoded 5' primer and a J-beta primer mix. From the 5' RACE reads, TCRdb called clonotypes with MiXCR, one entry per CDR3 protein. The table lists roughly 900,000 distinct CDR3 sequences, 29% of them singletons. Findings and limits, study-wide: Researchers said unsorted PBMCs prevented a conclusive naive versus antigen-experienced comparison. Diversity figures based on one million T cells were deemed too low.

Extraction yielded at least 5 micrograms of total RNA per sample. The clonotype originates from a woman of 80 years or more in good health. This chain joins TRBV18 and TRBJ2-3, with D perhaps matching TRBD2 (6 bases). The sample was blood. CDR3 DNA sequence: TGTGCCAGCAGCCCCGGGGGAGATACGCAGTATTTT. This gives the protein CASSPGGDTQYF.